Below are 30 T cell receptor beta chains sequenced from a single sample in a study of blood T cell repertoires in COVID-19. The assay was immunoSEQ multiplex PCR, and TCRdb's table has in-frame clones only and misses some. The table shows 300,000 to 400,000 clones, with approximately 86% occurring only once. The sample consisted of PBMCs or T cells enriched from blood (not recorded which). The receptor source for this set is a woman aged 40 to 50 with acute COVID-19.

This clone was counted a few times. The rearrangement joins TRBV3-1 (or the pseudogene TRBV3-2) to TRBJ2-4; 8 bases match TRBD2. CDR1 is LGHDT, CDR2 YNNKEL, per germline (reference sequence). The CDR3 runs 17 residues. The junction had 6 bases not matched to a gene; V was cut back by 0 bases and J by 2 bases. This chain's CDR3 is CASSQDPAGATKNIQYF. CDR3 in DNA: TGTGCCAGCAGCCAAGACCCAGCGGGGGCAACCAAAAACATTCAGTACTTC.

This clone was picked up a small number of times. The CDR3 region is CASSVPRGTISNQPQHF. CDR3 nucleotide sequence: TGTGCCAGCAGTGTTCCCCGAGGCACAATTAGCAATCAGCCCCAGCATTTT. This sequence joins TRBV6-1 and TRBJ1-5; D is unresolved. V shed 4 bases and J shed 0 bases, with 16 bases lying between them. CDR3 length: 17 residues. CDR1 and CDR2 from the germline V gene are MNHNS and SASEGT.

The chain recombines TRBV4-2 with TRBJ1-1, with 8 bases matching TRBD1. Germline V gene sequence: CDR1 LGHNA, CDR2 YNFKEQ. This CDR3 has 16 residues. J was trimmed by 4 bases and V by 0 bases; bases with no gene match: 7. The CDR3 loop reads CASSQDQGTGGTEAFF. The CDR3 region has the DNA TGTGCCAGCAGCCAAGATCAAGGGACAGGAGGCACTGAAGCTTTCTTT.

The genes are TRBV19 and TRBJ1-1, with 7 bases fitting TRBD1. J lost 0 bases, V lost 3 bases, and 4 bases had no gene match. The CDR3 length is 15 residues. CDR1 and CDR2 from the germline V gene are LNHDA and SQIVND (reference sequence). The CDR3 DNA reads TGTGCCAGTAGTATCGAGACAGGGATGAACACTGAAGCTTTCTTT. It yields the protein CASSIETGMNTEAFF.

The chain carries TRBV28 and TRBJ2-1, with 9 bases aligning to TRBD2. V lost 4 bases to trimming and J lost 4 bases; unmatched junction nucleotides: 5. The CDR3 has 15 amino acids. Germline V gene sequence: CDR1 MDHEN, CDR2 SYDVKM. CDR3 DNA sequence: TGTGCCAGCAGTTCCCGGACTAGCGTATACAATGAGCAGTTCTTC. As protein: CASSSRTSVYNEQFF.

This sequence joins TRBV5-4 and TRBJ2-6, with D possibly matching TRBD1 (7 bases). Trimming left V 4 bases short and J 4 bases short, with 15 bases between. The CDR3 contains 16 residues. CDR1 SGHNT and CDR2 YYREEE come from the germline V gene (reference sequence). The CDR3 DNA is TGTGCCAGCAGCATCCAGGGGGGCGCGGGGGCCAACGTCCTGACTTTC. As protein: CASSIQGGAGANVLTF.

The rearrangement joins TRBV10-3 to TRBJ1-5, with 7 nucleotides matching TRBD1. The CDR3 totals 13 residues. The ends lost 4 bases at V and 5 bases at J; junction bases unmatched: 2. Germline V gives CDR1 ENHRY, CDR2 SYGVKD. Here the CDR3 reads CAISVQGDQPQHF. CDR3 DNA: TGTGCCATCAGTGTTCAGGGGGATCAGCCCCAGCATTTT.

The chain has TRBV7-9 and TRBJ1-1; D unresolved. The CDR3 runs to 13 residues. Germline V gives CDR1 SEHNR, CDR2 FQNEAQ (reference sequence). V was trimmed by 4 bases and J by 4 bases, leaving 10 bases between them. The CDR3 region has the DNA TGTGCCAGCAGCTCCCCAGAGGGCACTGAAGCTTTCTTT. Translating gives CASSSPEGTEAFF. Full variable domain (remainder filled in from reference TRBV7-9 and TRBJ1-1): DTGVSQNPRHKITKRGQNVTFRCDPISEHNRLYWYRQTLGQGPEFLTYFQNEAQLEKSRLLSDRFSAERPKGSFSTLEIQRTEQGDSAMYLCASSSPEGTEAFFGQGTRLTVV.

This chain connects TRBV28 to TRBJ2-2; 9 bases align to TRBD2. CDR3 length: 18 residues. In germline, CDR1 is MDHEN, CDR2 SYDVKM. The V and J ends lost 5 bases and 6 bases, in that order; junction bases with no gene match: 16. Here the CDR3 reads CASSGQTSGGVGSGELFF. The DNA for the CDR3 is TGTGCCAGCAGTGGACAGACTAGCGGAGGGGTCGGTTCCGGGGAGCTGTTTTTT.

This rearrangement joins TRBV5-1 to TRBJ2-2; maybe TRBD1 (5 bases). The germline gives CDR1 SGHRS, CDR2 YFSETQ. CDR3 length: 16 amino acids. V lost 4 bases and J lost 2, with 15 bases in between. The CDR3 spells CASSITGDPNTGELFF. The DNA of the CDR3 is TGCGCCAGCAGCATCACAGGTGACCCTAACACCGGGGAGCTGTTTTTT.

This sequence joins TRBV19 and TRBJ1-2; D possibly corresponds to TRBD1 (6 bases). The CDR3 contains 14 residues. The germline gives CDR1 LNHDA, CDR2 SQIVND (reference sequence). Trimming cost V 2 bases and J 4 bases, with 11 bases left between them. The CDR3, as DNA: TGTGCCAGTAGTATACGGCACAGGGCCTATGGCTACACCTTC. Protein: CASSIRHRAYGYTF.

The V and J genes are TRBV7-2 and TRBJ1-1, with 9 bases identical to TRBD1. The CDR3 totals 16 residues. Trimming at V came to 5 bases and at J to 3 bases, leaving 10 bases not matched to a gene. Germline V lookup: CDR1 SGHTA, CDR2 FQGNSA. CDR3 coding DNA: TGTGCCAGCAGCCCTCCCCATACAGGGGGCTACACTGAAGCTTTCTTT. Amino acids: CASSPPHTGGYTEAFF.

The chain uses TRBV7-2 and TRBJ2-7; unclear D gene. Germline CDR1 and CDR2: SGHTA and FQGNSA. V was clipped by 6 bases and J by 3 bases, with 12 bases between them. This CDR3 contains 13 residues. DNA for the CDR3: TGTGCCAGCAGTAACAGCAACCGCTACGAGCAGTACTTC. Its translation: CASSNSNRYEQYF.

V usage is TRBV5-1 and J usage is TRBJ1-3; D gene ambiguous. The germline V and J ends were trimmed by 4 bases and 0 bases, with 8 bases remaining between them. Germline CDR1 reads SGHRS; CDR2 reads YFSETQ. This CDR3 region has 14 residues. The CDR3 spells CASSPDTSGNTIYF. The DNA for the CDR3 is TGCGCCAGCAGCCCCGACACCTCTGGAAACACCATATATTTT.

This sequence joins TRBV6-5 and TRBJ2-5; the match to TRBD2 covers 7 bases. Germline trimming cut 3 bases from V and 5 bases from J; bases unmatched to any gene: 9. CDR1 and CDR2 from the germline V gene are MNHEY and SVGAGI. The length of the CDR3 is 15 residues. CDR3 coding DNA: TGTGCCAGCAGTTATCAGCGGGGAAGGACGGAGACCCAGTACTTC. It codes for CASSYQRGRTETQYF.

The V gene is TRBV10-1, the J gene TRBJ1-2; 8 positions agree with TRBD1. The germline V gene has CDR1 WNHNN and CDR2 SYGVQD (reference sequence). Germline trimming cut 7 bases from V and 6 bases from J; bases unmatched to any gene: 10. CDR3 length: 14 residues. CDR3 region: CASIRGRGLNGYTF. CDR3 DNA sequence: TGCGCCAGCATACGGGGCAGGGGGCTGAATGGCTACACCTTC.

This chain uses TRBV7-9 with TRBJ2-3; 7 bases line up with TRBD2. V lost 4 bases, J lost 2 bases, and 12 bases stayed unmatched. The CDR3 is 17 amino acids. Per germline, CDR1 SEHNR and CDR2 FQNEAQ (reference sequence). CDR3 nucleotide sequence: TGTGCCAGCAGCTCTCTCATTAAGCGGGACCCCACAGATACGCAGTATTTT. This gives the protein CASSSLIKRDPTDTQYF.

This clone was seen ten or more times. The chain uses TRBV7-3 and TRBJ2-2; D is undetermined. Germline V gives CDR1 SGHTA, CDR2 FQGTGA. This CDR3 comprises 12 residues. The V end lost 6 bases, the J end lost 5 bases, and 7 bases lay between the germline ends. The CDR3 DNA follows: TGTGCCAGCAGTCAATTGACCGGGGAGCTGTTTTTT. Amino acid sequence: CASSQLTGELFF.

The V gene is TRBV18, the J gene TRBJ2-5; D is unresolved. This CDR3 contains 16 residues. V lost 3 bases and J 1 base, leaving 15 bases between the germline ends. Germline CDR1 reads KGHSH; CDR2 reads LQKENI. CDR3 DNA: TGTGCCAGCTCACCGGATTCCCAGGCGTTCCAAGAGACCCAGTACTTC. Translating it yields CASSPDSQAFQETQYF.

The chain is built from TRBV10-3 and TRBJ2-1; 11 positions match TRBD2. This CDR3 has 15 amino acids. Unmatched junction bases numbered 8, after V lost 6 bases and J lost 7 bases. Germline CDR1 ENHRY, CDR2 SYGVKD. The CDR3 bases are TGTGCCATCAGCACTAGCGGGAGACTTTATAATGAGCAGTTCTTC. Its translation is CAISTSGRLYNEQFF.

The CDR3 spells CASSTTWGQEVRTDTQYF. The CDR3 DNA sequence: TGTGCCAGCAGCACCACTTGGGGACAGGAGGTTCGCACAGATACGCAGTATTTT. J is TRBJ2-3 and V is TRBV7-9; 8 bases fit TRBD1. V was pared by 5 bases and J by 1 base, with 14 bases of the junction left unmatched. Per germline, CDR1 SEHNR and CDR2 FQNEAQ (reference sequence). The CDR3 is 18 residues long.

There are a few counts of this clone. The CDR3 region has the DNA TGCAGCGTTGGGATCGACAGGGCCCTCCACTTT. This codes for CSVGIDRALHF. The chain employs TRBV29-1 and TRBJ1-6; 7 bases are shared with TRBD1. The junction had 5 bases not matched to a gene; V was cut back by 4 bases and J by 14 bases. The CDR3 runs to 11 residues. CDR1 SQVTM and CDR2 ANQGSEA come from the germline V gene.

This chain uses TRBV10-3 with TRBJ1-2; D is uncertain. V was cut by 0 bases and J by 4 bases, with 15 bases left in between. Germline V CDR1 and CDR2: ENHRY, SYGVKD. The CDR3 covers 16 residues. For the CDR3, the DNA is TGTGCCATCAGTGAGTCGACTTTAAATCTACGCTATGGCTACACCTTC. It encodes CAISESTLNLRYGYTF.

V gene TRBV10-3 combines with J gene TRBJ1-3; D unclear. V lost 3 bases to trimming and J lost 1 base, with 10 bases between them. Germline CDR1 is ENHRY and CDR2 is SYGVKD. The CDR3 is made up of 15 amino acids. CDR3 in DNA: TGTGCCATCAGTGAATTGTCGGTGTCTGGAAACACCATATATTTT. Protein: CAISELSVSGNTIYF.

J is TRBJ2-6 and V is TRBV24-1, with D hard to call. The CDR3 contains 15 residues. Germline CDR1 and CDR2: KGHDR and SFDVKD. V was clipped by 5 bases and J by 1 base, with 8 bases between them. CDR3 DNA sequence: TGTGCCACCAGTGGTTTCCCTTCTGGGGCCAACGTCCTGACTTTC. Encoded protein: CATSGFPSGANVLTF.

The genes are TRBV7-2 and TRBJ1-5, with TRBD1 matching 8 bases. Germline CDR1 SGHTA, CDR2 FQGNSA. The CDR3 has 17 amino acids. Trimming at V came to 2 bases and at J to 0 bases, leaving 6 bases not matched to a gene. CDR3 region: CASSLTFDRGSNQPQHF. DNA of the CDR3: TGTGCCAGCAGCTTAACGTTTGACAGGGGTAGCAATCAGCCCCAGCATTTT.

This clone has only one observation. The gene calls are TRBV20-1 and TRBJ1-1; TRBD1 agrees at 7 bases. This CDR3 region has 16 residues. The germline CDR1 and CDR2 sequences are DFQATT and SNEGSKA (reference sequence). J was trimmed by 4 bases and V by 3 bases; bases with no gene match: 14. CDR3 sequence: CSASSTGVNRGTEAFF. The CDR3 region has the DNA TGCAGTGCTAGTTCCACAGGGGTGAATAGAGGCACTGAAGCTTTCTTT.

V and J are TRBV20-1 and TRBJ2-3; tentative D call: TRBD1 (5 bases). V lost 3 bases and J lost 8, with 12 bases in between. CDR1 DFQATT and CDR2 SNEGSKA come from the germline V gene (reference sequence). CDR3 length equals 12 residues. The CDR3 DNA reads as TGCAGTGCTAGTTCCGCCCAGGGTACGCAGTATTTT. It translates to CSASSAQGTQYF.

The rearrangement joins TRBV28 to TRBJ2-2, with a tentative D call TRBD2 (6 bases). Germline V gene sequence: CDR1 MDHEN, CDR2 SYDVKM. Trimming took off 3 bases at V and 3 bases at J, with 8 bases between the two ends. The CDR3 is 14 amino acids. CDR3 DNA: TGTGCCAGCAGTTTCGCGGGGTACACCGGGGAGCTGTTTTTT. It encodes CASSFAGYTGELFF.

This clone was seen once. The chain uses TRBV3-1 (or the pseudogene TRBV3-2) and TRBJ1-3; a weak D match, TRBD1 (6 bases). This CDR3 comprises 14 residues. Germline lookup yields CDR1 LGHDT and CDR2 YNNKEL (reference sequence). V lost 1 base and J lost 5, with 9 bases in between. CDR3: CASSQATGRNTIYF. As DNA, the CDR3 is TGTGCCAGCAGCCAAGCAACAGGGAGAAACACCATATATTTT.